This T cell receptor (beta chain) stems from a study of CD8 T cells in ankylosing spondylitis. General observations from the study: Matched synovial fluid from ankylosing spondylitis patients was reported to be enriched for disease-linked clones. Several highly homologous variants formed a TCR beta motif that appeared characteristic of ankylosing spondylitis blood.

As regards this clonotype: Its cognate antigen is unknown.

For TCR beta, libraries came from quantitative 5'-RACE with molecular barcodes. MiXCR, run by TCRdb on the 5' RACE reads, gives a single entry per CDR3 protein. This sample yields 90,000 to 120,000 distinct CDR3 sequences, of which less than 25% are seen a single time; 12% belongs to the top ten. The sequencing input was synovial fluid, either unsorted or a sorted T cell fraction (not recorded which). The TCR originated in a male donor with ankylosing spondylitis.

The CDR3 sequence: CASSSVTDEEAFF. The CDR3 DNA is TGCGCCAGCAGCTCTGTGACGGACGAAGAAGCTTTCTTT. The chain employs TRBV5-1 and TRBJ1-1, with D hard to call. Between the trimmed V and J ends, which lost 3 bases and 8 bases, there was a span of 14 bases. CDR3 size: 13 residues. Germline values: CDR1 SGHRS, CDR2 YFSETQ.